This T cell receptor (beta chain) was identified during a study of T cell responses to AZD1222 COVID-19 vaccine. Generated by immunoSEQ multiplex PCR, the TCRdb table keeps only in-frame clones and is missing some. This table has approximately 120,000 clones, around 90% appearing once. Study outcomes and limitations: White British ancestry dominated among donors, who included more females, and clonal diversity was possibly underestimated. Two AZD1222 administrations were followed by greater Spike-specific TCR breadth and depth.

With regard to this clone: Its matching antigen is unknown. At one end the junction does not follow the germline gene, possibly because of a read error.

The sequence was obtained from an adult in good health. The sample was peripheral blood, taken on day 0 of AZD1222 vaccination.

The chain's CDR3 is CASILGGGPNQQFF. In nucleotides, the CDR3 is TGTGCCAGCATTCTAGGGGGAGGGCCCAATCAGCAGTTCTTC. The chain links TRBV6-5 to TRBJ2-1; weak D call: TRBD2 (7 bases). The CDR3 extends over 14 amino acids. Germline assignment: CDR1 MNHEY and CDR2 SVGAGI.